This T cell receptor (beta chain) was obtained from a study of PD-L1 blockade in urothelial cancer. This CDR3 is built from 16 residues. The ends were cut back, 5 bases at V and 4 bases at J, with 17 bases in the middle. The germline CDR1 and CDR2 sequences are LGHNA and YNFKEQ. Sample time point: peripheral blood 6 weeks after treatment start. Individual patients had between 1 and 8 samples, taken pretreatment and on-treatment. Some clones are missing from TCRdb's copy, which holds only in-frame ones; the method was immunoSEQ multiplex PCR. The data contain roughly 100,000 clones, roughly 85% of them singletons.

This sequence originates from a man in his 70s with urothelial cancer. The sample consisted of PBMCs, taken around atezolizumab (anti-PD-L1) treatment. This chain joins TRBV4-2 and TRBJ1-4, with D perhaps TRBD1 (5 bases). The CDR3 here is CASSLDAQGVNEKLFF. DNA for the CDR3: TGTGCCAGCAGCTTGGACGCACAAGGGGTTAATGAAAAACTGTTTTTT.